Listed below are T cell receptor beta chains from one sample, sequenced in a study of OX40 agonist ivuxolimab in advanced cancers. Clones were read by immunoSEQ multiplex PCR, and TCRdb kept only the in-frame ones, dropping some. The sample carries more than 15,000 clones, around 80% recorded once. The sequences come from CD4+ or CD8+ T cells sorted from blood, collected in a trial of the OX40 agonist ivuxolimab. Receptor source: an adult with an advanced solid tumor such as melanoma, head and neck, liver or kidney cancer. The CDR3 runs from the conserved cysteine through the conserved F or W. D genes are given only for firm matches. Rows may omit the clone size; those that give it use once, few, many or a size class.

abundance: large
j_gene: TRBJ1-1
d_gene: -
len: 15
v_gene: TRBV10-3
CDR3nt: TGTGCCATCAGTGAGTCAAACAGGCTGAACACTGAAGCTTTCTTT
CDR3aa: CAISESNRLNTEAFF

abundance: -
j_gene: TRBJ1-2
d_gene: -
len: 13
v_gene: TRBV27
CDR3nt: TGTGCCAGCAGTTTCTCAGGCACGGGGGGCTACACCTTC
CDR3aa: CASSFSGTGGYTF

abundance: once
j_gene: TRBJ2-7
d_gene: -
len: 14
v_gene: TRBV28
CDR3nt: TGTGCCAGCAGTTCCCGGGACGGCTACTACGAGCAGTACTTC
CDR3aa: CASSSRDGYYEQYF

abundance: -
j_gene: TRBJ2-2
d_gene: TRBD2
len: 15
v_gene: TRBV15
CDR3nt: TGTGCCACCAGCAGAGATAGCGGGGGAGGGGGGGAGCTGTTTTTT
CDR3aa: CATSRDSGGGGELFF

abundance: -
j_gene: TRBJ2-5
d_gene: TRBD2
len: 15
v_gene: TRBV2
CDR3nt: TGTGCCAGCAGCGGGACTAGCGGGACCCAAGAGACCCAGTACTTC
CDR3aa: CASSGTSGTQETQYF

abundance: -
j_gene: TRBJ2-3
d_gene: -
len: 14
v_gene: TRBV7-3
CDR3nt: TGTGCCAGCAGCTTAGCGGGGAGCACAGATACGCAGTATTTT
CDR3aa: CASSLAGSTDTQYF

abundance: -
j_gene: TRBJ1-2
d_gene: TRBD1
len: 15
v_gene: TRBV27
CDR3nt: TGTGCCAGCAGTTTATCGAGTGAGGGGGCCGGGGGCTACACCTTC
CDR3aa: CASSLSSEGAGGYTF

abundance: -
j_gene: TRBJ1-5
d_gene: TRBD1
len: 14
v_gene: TRBV10-1
CDR3nt: TGCGCCAGCAGGCAGGACAGGGCGGATCAGCCCCAGCATTTT
CDR3aa: CASRQDRADQPQHF

abundance: -
j_gene: TRBJ2-7
d_gene: TRBD1
len: 15
v_gene: TRBV5-6
CDR3nt: TGTGCCAGCAGCTCTATGACAGGGGGATCCTACGAGCAGTACTTC
CDR3aa: CASSSMTGGSYEQYF

abundance: once
j_gene: TRBJ1-3
d_gene: -
len: 13
v_gene: TRBV7-9
CDR3nt: TGTGCCCGACAACAGGGTGCGGGAAACACCATATATTTT
CDR3aa: CARQQGAGNTIYF

abundance: -
j_gene: TRBJ1-1
d_gene: -
len: 14
v_gene: TRBV4-1
CDR3nt: TGCGCCAGCAGCCAAGATGGGGGAAACACTGAAGCTTTCTTT
CDR3aa: CASSQDGGNTEAFF

abundance: -
j_gene: TRBJ2-7
d_gene: -
len: 11
v_gene: TRBV20-1
CDR3nt: TGCAGCCCCGCCCGGGTCTACGAGCAGTACTTC
CDR3aa: CSPARVYEQYF

abundance: -
j_gene: TRBJ2-1
d_gene: TRBD2
len: 12
v_gene: TRBV11-1
CDR3nt: TGTGCCAGCAGCGGCACTAGCGATGAGCAGTTCTTC
CDR3aa: CASSGTSDEQFF

abundance: -
j_gene: TRBJ2-3
d_gene: TRBD1
len: 13
v_gene: TRBV7-9
CDR3nt: TGTGCCAGCAGCCAAACAGGGGGGTATACGCAGTATTTT
CDR3aa: CASSQTGGYTQYF

abundance: -
j_gene: TRBJ2-7
d_gene: TRBD2
len: 17
v_gene: TRBV28
CDR3nt: TGTGCCAGCAGTTTACCCATCTTTAGCGGGAGCGCGTACGAGCAGTACTTC
CDR3aa: CASSLPIFSGSAYEQYF

abundance: -
j_gene: TRBJ2-5
d_gene: TRBD1
len: 17
v_gene: TRBV19
CDR3nt: TGTGCCAGTAGTATAGATCCTGGCAGGGGGCGGTGGGAGACCCAGTACTTC
CDR3aa: CASSIDPGRGRWETQYF

abundance: -
j_gene: TRBJ1-1
d_gene: -
len: 14
v_gene: TRBV2
CDR3nt: TGTGCCAGCAGTGTTGAACAGGGTGAGACTGAAGCTTTCTTT
CDR3aa: CASSVEQGETEAFF

abundance: -
j_gene: TRBJ2-5
d_gene: -
len: 13
v_gene: TRBV13
CDR3nt: TGTGCCAGCAGCCCCCCAACACAAGAGACCCAGTACTTC
CDR3aa: CASSPPTQETQYF

abundance: few
j_gene: TRBJ1-4
d_gene: -
len: 15
v_gene: TRBV19
CDR3nt: TGTGCCAGTAGTATTCGGAGTAGTTCTAATGAAAAACTGTTTTTT
CDR3aa: CASSIRSSSNEKLFF

abundance: -
j_gene: TRBJ1-1
d_gene: -
len: 13
v_gene: TRBV4-1
CDR3nt: TGCGCCAGCAGCGAAGACAACCTTGATGAAGCTTTCTTT
CDR3aa: CASSEDNLDEAFF

abundance: -
j_gene: TRBJ1-5
d_gene: TRBD1
len: 14
v_gene: TRBV7-8
CDR3nt: TGTGCCAGCAGGGACAGGGCGGGCAATCAGCCCCAGCATTTT
CDR3aa: CASRDRAGNQPQHF

abundance: -
j_gene: TRBJ2-1
d_gene: -
len: 14
v_gene: TRBV29-1
CDR3nt: TGCAGCGTCGAAGGACTGGAACCAATCAATGAGCAGTTCTTC
CDR3aa: CSVEGLEPINEQFF

abundance: -
j_gene: TRBJ2-1
d_gene: TRBD2
len: 15
v_gene: TRBV27
CDR3nt: TGTGCCAGCAGACCCACTAGCGCAGGAGGACTTGAGCAGTTCTTC
CDR3aa: CASRPTSAGGLEQFF

abundance: -
j_gene: TRBJ2-1
d_gene: TRBD2
len: 15
v_gene: TRBV15
CDR3nt: TGTGCCACCAGCCCTGGGAGGGGTTCCTACAATGAGCAGTTCTTC
CDR3aa: CATSPGRGSYNEQFF

abundance: -
j_gene: TRBJ2-3
d_gene: TRBD2
len: 17
v_gene: TRBV28
CDR3nt: TGTGCCAGCAGTTCCTGGGGGGGTTCCACTAGCACAGATACGCAGTATTTT
CDR3aa: CASSSWGGSTSTDTQYF

abundance: -
j_gene: TRBJ1-1
d_gene: TRBD1
len: 15
v_gene: TRBV7-2
CDR3nt: TGTGCCAGCAGCCACGGGACAGGGTTTTACACTGAAGCTTTCTTT
CDR3aa: CASSHGTGFYTEAFF

abundance: -
j_gene: TRBJ1-4
d_gene: -
len: 14
v_gene: TRBV19
CDR3nt: TGTGCCAGTAGTATGATACCAACTAATGAAAAACTGTTTTTT
CDR3aa: CASSMIPTNEKLFF

abundance: few
j_gene: TRBJ1-1
d_gene: -
len: 13
v_gene: TRBV13
CDR3nt: TGTGCCAGCAGCCCCGGTCCGAACACTGAAGCTTTCTTT
CDR3aa: CASSPGPNTEAFF

abundance: -
j_gene: TRBJ2-2
d_gene: TRBD1
len: 15
v_gene: TRBV5-6
CDR3nt: TGTGCCAGCAGCTCGGGACAGGGGATCACCGGGGAGCTGTTTTTT
CDR3aa: CASSSGQGITGELFF

abundance: -
j_gene: TRBJ1-1
d_gene: -
len: 11
v_gene: TRBV11-2
CDR3nt: TGTGCCAGCAGCGGGGCGGCTGAAGCTTTCTTT
CDR3aa: CASSGAAEAFF

abundance: -
j_gene: TRBJ2-7
d_gene: -
len: 13
v_gene: TRBV7-7
CDR3nt: TGTGCCAGCAGCTTAAATGAGAGGGACGAGCAGTACTTC
CDR3aa: CASSLNERDEQYF

abundance: -
j_gene: TRBJ2-3
d_gene: -
len: 15
v_gene: TRBV27
CDR3nt: TGTGCCAGCAAGGGGGGCCCATATAGCACAGATACGCAGTATTTT
CDR3aa: CASKGGPYSTDTQYF

abundance: -
j_gene: TRBJ2-1
d_gene: TRBD2
len: 15
v_gene: TRBV27
CDR3nt: TGTGCCAGCAGTCCAGGACTAGCGGGAGGGAATGAGCAGTTCTTC
CDR3aa: CASSPGLAGGNEQFF

abundance: once
j_gene: TRBJ1-2
d_gene: -
len: 14
v_gene: TRBV5-6
CDR3nt: TGTGCCAGCAGCGTTAGGACCCTTAACTATGGCTACACCTTC
CDR3aa: CASSVRTLNYGYTF

abundance: -
j_gene: TRBJ1-2
d_gene: -
len: 11
v_gene: TRBV29-1
CDR3nt: TGCAGCGTCCCGAGGGGCTATGGCTACACCTTC
CDR3aa: CSVPRGYGYTF

abundance: -
j_gene: TRBJ2-1
d_gene: -
len: 12
v_gene: TRBV27
CDR3nt: TGTGCCAGCAGTGGTCTGGGCAATGAGCAGTTCTTC
CDR3aa: CASSGLGNEQFF

abundance: -
j_gene: TRBJ2-7
d_gene: -
len: 14
v_gene: TRBV18
CDR3nt: TGTGCCAGCTCACCCTCGGGTCAGTCCTACGAGCAGTACTTC
CDR3aa: CASSPSGQSYEQYF

abundance: -
j_gene: TRBJ2-7
d_gene: TRBD1
len: 14
v_gene: TRBV5-6
CDR3nt: TGTGCCAGCAGCTGGGACAGGGGTGCGTACGAGCAGTACTTC
CDR3aa: CASSWDRGAYEQYF

abundance: -
j_gene: TRBJ2-3
d_gene: -
len: 15
v_gene: TRBV19
CDR3nt: TGTGCCATTCCTCGTCGCGGGGGCTCCACAGATACGCAGTATTTT
CDR3aa: CAIPRRGGSTDTQYF

abundance: -
j_gene: TRBJ2-1
d_gene: TRBD2
len: 18
v_gene: TRBV19
CDR3nt: TGTGCCAGTAGTATAGATTTACCGGGACTAGCGGGACGAAATGAGCAGTTCTTC
CDR3aa: CASSIDLPGLAGRNEQFF

abundance: -
j_gene: TRBJ2-7
d_gene: TRBD1
len: 16
v_gene: TRBV10-1
CDR3nt: TGCGCCAGCAGTGAGGGTACGGGACAGGTCTATTACGAGCAGTACTTC
CDR3aa: CASSEGTGQVYYEQYF

abundance: -
j_gene: TRBJ1-5
d_gene: -
len: 12
v_gene: TRBV29-1
CDR3nt: TGCAGCGTTGTCAGCCCAGGTGGGCCCCAGCATTTT
CDR3aa: CSVVSPGGPQHF

abundance: -
j_gene: TRBJ2-7
d_gene: -
len: 12
v_gene: TRBV5-1
CDR3nt: TGCGCCAGCAGCTTGGTGGGCTACGAGCAGTACTTC
CDR3aa: CASSLVGYEQYF

abundance: -
j_gene: TRBJ2-3
d_gene: -
len: 14
v_gene: TRBV5-6
CDR3nt: TGTGCCAGCAGCTTTCGGCGGAGAGCAGATACGCAGTATTTT
CDR3aa: CASSFRRRADTQYF

abundance: -
j_gene: TRBJ2-1
d_gene: TRBD2
len: 18
v_gene: TRBV19
CDR3nt: TGTGCCAGTAGTATATACCTAGCGGGGCCCTTCTCCTACAATGAGCAGTTCTTC
CDR3aa: CASSIYLAGPFSYNEQFF

abundance: -
j_gene: TRBJ1-1
d_gene: -
len: 15
v_gene: TRBV5-4
CDR3nt: TGTGCCAGCAGCTCCCCCTTGGGGACAACCACTGAAGCTTTCTTT
CDR3aa: CASSSPLGTTTEAFF

abundance: -
j_gene: TRBJ1-1
d_gene: -
len: 15
v_gene: TRBV5-4
CDR3nt: TGTGCCAGCAGCTTGGAGGGACACCTGAACACTGAAGCTTTCTTT
CDR3aa: CASSLEGHLNTEAFF

abundance: -
j_gene: TRBJ2-3
d_gene: TRBD1
len: 15
v_gene: TRBV4-1
CDR3nt: TGCGCCAGCAGCAGGGACAGGGGGAGTCAGGAGACGCAGTATTTT
CDR3aa: CASSRDRGSQETQYF

abundance: -
j_gene: TRBJ2-7
d_gene: TRBD1
len: 17
v_gene: TRBV7-9
CDR3nt: TGTGCCAGCAGCCCCCGGGACAGCCTACCATTCTCCTACGAGCAGTACTTC
CDR3aa: CASSPRDSLPFSYEQYF

abundance: -
j_gene: TRBJ2-1
d_gene: TRBD2
len: 17
v_gene: TRBV28
CDR3nt: TGTGCCAGCAGTCCTCTAACCGGGACTAGGACGCCCAATGAGCAGTTCTTC
CDR3aa: CASSPLTGTRTPNEQFF

abundance: -
j_gene: TRBJ2-7
d_gene: -
len: 11
v_gene: TRBV7-8
CDR3nt: TGTGCCAGCAGGGATTCCTGCGAGCAGTACTTC
CDR3aa: CASRDSCEQYF

abundance: -
j_gene: TRBJ1-5
d_gene: -
len: 19
v_gene: TRBV7-8
CDR3nt: TGTGCCAGCAGCCTACGCCGTGCCGGGCAGCTTTATAGCAATCAGCCCCAGCATTTT
CDR3aa: CASSLRRAGQLYSNQPQHF

abundance: -
j_gene: TRBJ2-7
d_gene: TRBD2
len: 14
v_gene: TRBV29-1
CDR3nt: TGCAGCGTTGAAACGACTAGCGGGAAATACGAGCAGTACTTC
CDR3aa: CSVETTSGKYEQYF

abundance: -
j_gene: TRBJ1-1
d_gene: TRBD1
len: 17
v_gene: TRBV9
CDR3nt: TGTGCCAGCAGCGCCCCCCGGGCAGGGGGCCTGAACACTGAAGCTTTCTTT
CDR3aa: CASSAPRAGGLNTEAFF

abundance: -
j_gene: TRBJ2-7
d_gene: TRBD1
len: 13
v_gene: TRBV7-6
CDR3nt: TGTGCCAGCAGCTTGGAGACAGGGGGATCCCCTCGCTTC
CDR3aa: CASSLETGGSPRF

abundance: -
j_gene: TRBJ2-7
d_gene: -
len: 16
v_gene: TRBV13
CDR3nt: TGCGCCAGCAGCCCCCTCCTCGGCAGGGCTCGGGACGAGCAGTACTTC
CDR3aa: CASSPLLGRARDEQYF

abundance: once
j_gene: TRBJ1-1
d_gene: -
len: 13
v_gene: TRBV29-1
CDR3nt: TGCAGCGTGGGTATAGCGGAGACCCCTGAAGCTTTCTTT
CDR3aa: CSVGIAETPEAFF

abundance: -
j_gene: TRBJ2-7
d_gene: -
len: 16
v_gene: TRBV28
CDR3nt: TGTGCCAGCAGTCCCTACAGGGCATTCAGCTCCTACGAGCAGTACTTC
CDR3aa: CASSPYRAFSSYEQYF

abundance: -
j_gene: TRBJ1-1
d_gene: -
len: 14
v_gene: TRBV10-3
CDR3nt: TGTGCCATCAGTGAGCCGGGATGGGGGACTGAAGCTTTCTTT
CDR3aa: CAISEPGWGTEAFF